This T cell receptor (beta chain) was retrieved from a study of cytomegalovirus exposure and HLA in healthy donors. Study-wide results and caveats: According to the study, approximately 150 TCR beta chains were cytomegalovirus-associated. Cytomegalovirus status was reportedly diagnosed by the classifier with high sensitivity and specificity.

Germline CDR1 is MRHNA and CDR2 is SNTAGT. The CDR3 totals 16 residues. Between the trimmed V and J ends, which lost 0 bases and 8 bases, there was a span of 17 bases. 13 Jbeta primers and 60 Vbeta primers were used for the PCR. The method was immunoSEQ multiplex PCR; TCRdb's version includes in-frame clones alone and lacks a portion of them. The sample shows roughly 100,000 clones, 70% to 90% of them seen only once. On this clone itself: Its specificity is unknown.

The sequenced sample was PBMCs. The rearrangement uses TRBV6-4 and TRBJ2-1, with D perhaps TRBD2 (7 bases). The clonotype comes from a man aged 35 to 55 in good health and CMV-seronegative. This CDR3 is CASSDSPGGAQDEQFF. The CDR3 DNA follows: TGTGCCAGCAGTGACTCCCCGGGGGGCGCCCAAGATGAGCAGTTCTTC.